These T cell receptor beta chains were read from a single sample in a study of blood T cell repertoires in COVID-19. The protocol was immunoSEQ multiplex PCR, while the TCRdb copy is restricted to in-frame clones and leaves out a portion. The sample includes about 270,000 clones, approximately 89% seen only once; the top ten take around 2.8%. Sequencing input: PBMCs or T cells enriched from blood (not recorded which). The receptors were sampled from a man aged 35-49 years who had been exposed to COVID-19. CDR3s leave out the opening cysteine and the closing phenylalanine or tryptophan. D genes are given only for firm matches.

d_gene,v_gene,j_gene,CDR3aa
TRBD1,TRBV2,TRBJ2-7,ASSWTGDPLEQY
TRBD1,TRBV7-6,TRBJ2-2,ASSLGPGQGAGHGNTGELF
NA,TRBV6-2/TRBV6-3,TRBJ2-1,ASSYSDIGFYNEQF
TRBD1,TRBV2,TRBJ1-5,ASSGTGSQPQH
TRBD2,TRBV6-2/TRBV6-3,TRBJ2-1,ASSYDPSGRPVSSYNEQF
TRBD2,TRBV18,TRBJ2-1,ASSPLGPGGNNEQF
TRBD1,TRBV9,TRBJ1-2,ASSGPRGLNYGYT
NA,TRBV5-1,TRBJ2-1,ASSWGDEQF
NA,TRBV27,TRBJ2-7,ASSLVGSKGAEQY
TRBD1,TRBV2,TRBJ1-5,ASSRDSVQPQH
NA,TRBV5-1,TRBJ2-7,ASSEPQPAGPADYEQY
NA,TRBV6-5,TRBJ2-7,ASSYSGSSGNEQY
NA,TRBV5-6,TRBJ1-6,ASSTGQRSYNSPLH
TRBD2,TRBV5-1,TRBJ2-4,ASSSAGEGTIQY
TRBD1,TRBV6-5,TRBJ1-1,ASISTGGAEGF
NA,TRBV25-1,TRBJ1-1,ASSGTFEAF
NA,TRBV2,TRBJ2-7,ASRITSYEQY
TRBD1,TRBV5-1,TRBJ2-7,ASSVAGTDSYEQY
NA,TRBV15,TRBJ1-1,ATSRGTGGTEAF
TRBD1,TRBV5-1,TRBJ1-1,ASSFSIRDRKGEAF
TRBD1,TRBV6-5,TRBJ1-2,ASRGGDRVDGYT
TRBD1,TRBV11-2,TRBJ1-4,ASSLDRGQINEKLF
NA,TRBV29-1,TRBJ1-2,SVVEGSYGYT
TRBD2,TRBV9,TRBJ2-3,ASSAGGQGTDTQY
NA,TRBV3-1/TRBV3-2,TRBJ1-1,ASSQEGLAAF
TRBD1,TRBV3-1/TRBV3-2,TRBJ2-7,ASSRPHPDRAAYEQY
TRBD1,TRBV6-5,TRBJ2-2,ASRSGTGLF
TRBD1,TRBV27,TRBJ1-1,ASSSRDSRTEAF
TRBD1,TRBV7-2,TRBJ1-2,ASSFEQGWNGYGYT
TRBD1,TRBV7-9,TRBJ1-1,ASSLGQGDTEAF
NA,TRBV20-1,TRBJ2-7,SAPWLYEQY
NA,TRBV5-5,TRBJ1-5,ASSARETQPQH
TRBD1,TRBV30,TRBJ2-7,AWGGWTGTYEQY
NA,TRBV27,TRBJ1-2,ASSRGISDGYT
NA,TRBV2,TRBJ1-6,ASSTGNSPLH
NA,TRBV28,TRBJ1-1,ASSPFGRANTEAF
NA,TRBV19,TRBJ1-2,ASSIGQYYGYT
NA,TRBV19,TRBJ1-5,ASSMRGQPQH
NA,TRBV11-3,TRBJ1-1,ASSLSLGGGASGTEAF
TRBD1,TRBV5-4,TRBJ1-1,ASSSYRGQNTEAF
NA,TRBV18,TRBJ1-5,ASSPQGNNQPQH
TRBD1,TRBV28,TRBJ2-7,ASGSISGTVREQY